This is a list of T cell receptor beta chains from one sample in a study of vaccination effects on CD4 cells after COVID-19. Antigens of these TCRs are unknown. Repertoires were generated with immunoSEQ multiplex PCR, while TCRdb's copy carries only in-frame clones and drops some. In the table there are 27,000 or so clones, about four fifths of which are singletons. This sample comprised CD4+ T cells from PBMCs cultured with HCoV-NL63 spike peptides, obtained after COVID-19 vaccination. These receptors were collected from a human donor who received a COVID-19 vaccine. Some clones in this sample may be carry-over from other donors' samples. The CDR3 runs from the conserved cysteine through the conserved F or W. A D gene is named only where the DNA matches it firmly. Clone sizes are given selectively: once, few, many, or a class where the clone is expanded.

TRBV7-3	.	.	TRBJ2-3	CASSPQGDTQYF	TGTGCCAGCAGCCCTCAGGGGGATACGCAGTATTTT
TRBV2	.	.	TRBJ2-2	CASRATDTNTGELFF	TGTGCCAGCAGGGCGACGGACACGAACACCGGGGAGCTGTTTTTT
TRBV6-6	.	.	TRBJ1-6	CASSYRRDNSPLHF	TGTGCCAGCAGTTACCGACGGGATAATTCACCCCTCCACTTT
TRBV24-1	.	.	TRBJ2-1	CATSDKGWNEQFF	TGTGCCACCAGTGATAAAGGTTGGAATGAGCAGTTCTTC
TRBV24-1	.	.	TRBJ2-1	CATSDLSSGAGAHNEQFF	TGTGCCACCAGTGATTTGTCCTCTGGGGCAGGGGCTCACAATGAGCAGTTCTTC
TRBV28	.	TRBD1	TRBJ1-3	CASSTGGGGNTIYF	TGTGCCAGCAGTACAGGGGGAGGTGGAAACACCATATATTTT
TRBV10-2	.	.	TRBJ1-1	CASSVFNTEAFF	TGCGCCAGCAGTGTGTTTAACACTGAAGCTTTCTTT
TRBV7-2	.	.	TRBJ1-3	CASSLVKGVGNTIYF	TGTGCCAGCAGCTTAGTCAAAGGAGTCGGAAACACCATATATTTT
TRBV7-6	.	TRBD2	TRBJ2-5	CASSLGAGGAETQYF	TGTGCCAGCAGCTTAGGAGCGGGGGGGGCTGAGACCCAGTACTTC
TRBV9	.	.	TRBJ2-1	CASQPSALSYNEQFF	TGTGCCAGCCAGCCCTCAGCTCTTTCCTACAATGAGCAGTTCTTC
TRBV20-1	.	TRBD1	TRBJ1-6	CSASEGASPLHF	TGCAGTGCTAGTGAGGGGGCTTCACCCCTCCACTTT
TRBV5-6	.	.	TRBJ2-5	CASSLTGGPQETQYF	TGTGCCAGCAGCTTGACCGGGGGTCCTCAAGAGACCCAGTACTTC
TRBV4-1	.	.	TRBJ2-2	CASSPADSRELFF	TGCGCCAGCAGCCCCGCCGATTCCAGGGAGCTGTTTTTT
TRBV18	.	TRBD1	TRBJ1-5	CASSPRTGGNQPQHF	TGTGCCAGCTCACCGAGGACAGGGGGCAATCAGCCCCAGCATTTT
TRBV28	.	.	TRBJ1-5	CASSLGGLRNQPQHF	TGTGCCAGCAGTTTGGGGGGGCTGCGCAATCAGCCCCAGCATTTT
TRBV4-3	.	.	TRBJ2-1	CASSQAGGPLVF	TGCGCCAGCAGCCAAGCTGGGGGGCCCCTGGTCTTC
TRBV19	.	.	TRBJ1-1	CASSIRAFTGNTEAFF	TGTGCCAGTAGTATAAGGGCCTTTACAGGGAACACTGAAGCTTTCTTT
TRBV7-9	.	.	TRBJ1-2	CASSPTPGLGYYGYTF	TGTGCCAGCAGCCCAACCCCCGGGTTGGGGTACTATGGCTACACCTTC
TRBV7-2	.	.	TRBJ1-2	CASIEKGGQGYTF	TGTGCCAGCATCGAAAAGGGGGGGCAAGGCTACACCTTC
TRBV7-6	.	TRBD1	TRBJ1-6	CASSLKTGFLDTNSPLHF	TGTGCCAGCAGTTTAAAGACAGGGTTTCTGGATACTAATTCACCCCTCCACTTT
TRBV18	.	TRBD1	TRBJ1-2	CASSPGTGGLYGYTF	TGTGCCAGCTCACCCGGGACAGGGGGCCTCTATGGCTACACCTTC
TRBV4-2	.	.	TRBJ1-2	CASSQGGEYGYTF	TGTGCCAGCAGCCAAGGAGGGGAGTATGGCTACACCTTC
TRBV19	once	.	TRBJ2-2	CASSFNRDTGELFF	TGTGCCAGTAGTTTCAATAGGGACACCGGGGAGCTGTTTTTT
TRBV28	.	TRBD2	TRBJ2-2	CASSFRASGGLNTGELFF	TGTGCCAGCAGTTTCAGGGCTAGCGGGGGCCTAAACACCGGGGAGCTGTTTTTT
TRBV5-5	once	.	TRBJ2-1	CASRFRGLFYNEQFF	TGTGCCAGCAGGTTTCGGGGATTATTCTACAATGAGCAGTTCTTC
TRBV2	.	TRBD1	TRBJ1-2	CASRPGQVSYGYTF	TGTGCCAGCAGGCCTGGACAGGTGAGCTATGGCTACACCTTC
TRBV4-3	.	.	TRBJ2-3	CASSQDLGGGTDTQYF	TGCGCCAGCAGCCAAGATCTAGGAGGGGGCACAGATACGCAGTATTTT
TRBV9	.	.	TRBJ2-1	CASSVMGSSYNEQFF	TGTGCCAGCAGCGTAATGGGGAGCTCCTACAATGAGCAGTTCTTC
TRBV5-1	.	TRBD1	TRBJ2-5	CASSLTGTGEETQYF	TGCGCCAGCAGCTTGACCGGGACAGGGGAAGAGACCCAGTACTTC
TRBV6-5	once	.	TRBJ1-5	CASSREGTVYQPQHF	TGTGCCAGCAGCCGGGAGGGGACGGTATATCAGCCCCAGCATTTT
TRBV6-5	.	.	TRBJ2-1	CASSYRRNEQFF	TGTGCCAGCAGTTACAGGCGGAATGAGCAGTTCTTC
TRBV7-2	few	TRBD1	TRBJ1-1	CASSLRTGGSEAFF	TGTGCCAGCAGCTTAAGGACAGGGGGCTCTGAAGCTTTCTTT
TRBV30	.	.	TRBJ2-3	CAWSTQGIGTDTQYF	TGTGCCTGGAGTACCCAGGGTATTGGGACAGATACGCAGTATTTT
TRBV7-3	.	.	TRBJ2-2	CASSSPGGASTGELFF	TGTGCCAGCAGCTCCCCTGGGGGGGCGAGCACCGGGGAGCTGTTTTTT
TRBV6-5	.	.	TRBJ1-2	CASVATGSFGYTF	TGTGCCAGCGTAGCCACAGGGAGTTTCGGCTACACCTTC
TRBV21-1	.	.	TRBJ1-1	CASSKDEGEGAFF	TGTGCCAGCAGCAAAGACGAGGGGGAAGGAGCTTTCTTT
TRBV18	.	.	TRBJ2-5	CASSPTGSQETQYF	TGTGCCAGCTCACCGACCGGGAGCCAAGAGACCCAGTACTTC
TRBV7-2	.	TRBD1	TRBJ1-2	CASSSSIGDRVLNGYTF	TGTGCCAGCAGCTCCAGCATCGGGGACAGGGTACTTAATGGCTACACCTTC
TRBV7-3	.	.	TRBJ1-1	CASSLIRNTEAFF	TGTGCCAGCAGCTTAATCCGGAACACTGAAGCTTTCTTT
TRBV3-1/TRBV3-2	.	.	TRBJ1-4	CASSRRGDEKLFF	TGTGCCAGCAGCCGACGGGGAGATGAAAAACTGTTTTTT
TRBV6-6	once	TRBD1	TRBJ1-3	CASSYPTGDPGNTIYF	TGTGCCAGCAGTTATCCAACAGGGGACCCTGGAAACACCATATATTTT
TRBV5-1	.	TRBD1	TRBJ1-1	CASSRTGDHMNTEAFF	TGCGCCAGCAGCAGGACAGGGGACCACATGAACACTGAAGCTTTCTTT
TRBV11-2	.	TRBD1	TRBJ2-4	CASSLARTGVAKNIQYF	TGTGCCAGCAGCTTAGCACGGACAGGGGTTGCCAAAAACATTCAGTACTTC
TRBV5-1	.	TRBD1	TRBJ2-1	CASSSIYRGPYNEQFF	TGCGCCAGCAGCTCAATCTACAGGGGCCCTTACAATGAGCAGTTCTTC
TRBV7-2	.	.	TRBJ2-5	CASSLTGLPETQYF	TGTGCCAGCAGCCTCACAGGGCTCCCAGAGACCCAGTACTTC
TRBV7-3	.	.	TRBJ2-3	CASSAQGSLTDTQYF	TGTGCCAGCAGCGCACAGGGATCTCTTACGGATACGCAGTATTTT
TRBV7-9	few	.	TRBJ2-5	CASTLGDVNLETQYF	TGTGCCAGCACCCTTGGGGACGTCAACTTGGAGACCCAGTACTTC
TRBV2	.	.	TRBJ2-5	CASSGSQQETQYF	TGTGCCAGCAGTGGCTCACAACAAGAGACCCAGTACTTC
TRBV5-1	.	.	TRBJ1-3	CASSLGGPGSGNTIYF	TGCGCCAGCAGCTTGGGAGGCCCAGGCTCTGGAAACACCATATATTTT
TRBV11-1	.	.	TRBJ2-1	CASSLAQYNEQFF	TGTGCCAGCAGCTTAGCGCAGTACAATGAGCAGTTCTTC
TRBV2	.	.	TRBJ2-6	CASSEVGGANVLTF	TGTGCCAGCAGTGAGGTGGGCGGGGCCAACGTCCTGACTTTC
TRBV24-1	.	TRBD1	TRBJ2-3	CATSDPQGASTDTQYF	TGTGCCACCAGTGATCCACAGGGGGCAAGCACAGATACGCAGTATTTT
TRBV6-5	few	.	TRBJ2-1	CASSLSGVYNEQFF	TGTGCCAGCAGTTTATCAGGTGTCTACAATGAGCAGTTCTTC